The clone carrying this TCR beta chain turned up a few times. Its specificity is unknown. Via the markers CD45RO/CCR7/CD25/CD127/CD95/CD27, stem cell-like memory, regulatory, central memory and naive CD4+ cells were sorted. Purity exceeding 95% was reached by all sorted populations. What was sequenced were expressed TCRB transcripts, since all of the isolated RNA had been reverse transcribed. Assay used: immunoSEQ multiplex PCR; TCRdb lists only in-frame clones, some missing. Counted here are about 280,000 clones, approximately 16% occurring once; the ten biggest clones make up roughly 0.015%. This entry comes from a study of beta chain features in type 1 diabetes. CDR3 length: 14 amino acids. The V and J ends lost 4 bases and 1 base respectively, with 11 bases between them. The germline gives CDR1 SGHRS, CDR2 YFSETQ. The study, taken as a whole, reports: There was a moderate but significant shortening of TCRB CDR3s in all four CD4+ subsets of Type 1 diabetes patients.

What was sequenced was naive CD4+ T cells from blood. The V call is TRBV5-1, the J call TRBJ2-5; TRBD1 might be the D (6 bases). This TCR was recovered from a man between 18 and 29 years old with type 1 diabetes. In nucleotides, the CDR3 is TGCGCCAGCAGCCCTCCGGACAGCCAAGAGACCCAGTACTTC. Amino acid sequence: CASSPPDSQETQYF.